Detailed here is one TCR beta chain. Its antigen is undetermined. Germline assignment: CDR1 MNHEY and CDR2 SMNVEV (reference sequence). V shed 3 bases and J 4 bases; nucleotides not matched to a gene: 2. This CDR3 is built from 13 residues. Researchers ran the PCR with 60 Vbeta and 13 Jbeta primers. The table came from immunoSEQ multiplex PCR; TCRdb's copy has only in-frame clones and leaves some out. The sample yields over 150,000 clones, 60% to 80% seen once. The record originates from a study of cytomegalovirus exposure and HLA in healthy donors. In the study overall: From HLA-typed donors, an early data release held roughly 80 million unique TCRs. Findings and limits, study-wide: The study had only CMV serostatus as immune exposure information.

This sequence was found in a man in his thirties or forties in good health and CMV-seropositive. The rearrangement links TRBV27 to TRBJ2-5; 7 nucleotides agree with TRBD1. The sample comprised PBMCs. CDR3 amino acids: CASSFAGGETQYF. The CDR3 bases are TGTGCCAGCAGTTTCGCAGGGGGAGAGACCCAGTACTTC.